The sequence of this T cell receptor beta chain was determined in a study of T cell repertoires in cytomegalovirus infection. Looking at the study overall: Both recently identified HLA-C-restricted and well-studied HLA-B-restricted CMV epitopes were used in the study. Public TCR beta signatures marked donors with CMV infection and the matching HLA.

The length of the CDR3 is 14 residues. V gave up 3 bases and J gave up 2 bases, with 10 bases separating them. Germline values: CDR1 KGHSH, CDR2 LQKENI. TCRdb recomputed calls from the reads with MiXCR, one row per CDR3 protein. Found here are 300,000 to 400,000 distinct CDR3 sequences, 25% to 30% of them singletons; the top ten hold about 20%. This clonotype was observed a handful of times. What it recognizes is unknown. Findings of the study overall: Carriers of CMV and the relevant HLA type were discriminated by public TCR beta frequency. HLA-C-restricted CMV-specific TCR beta clonotypes were dominant in the ex vivo response.

This chain links TRBV18 with TRBJ1-2; D gene unclear. The sequence derives from a human donor in good health (CMV status not recorded). Some clones in this sample may be carry-over from other donors' samples. The sequenced sample was cultured PBMCs, obtained from culture after CMV antigen stimulation. CDR3 coding DNA: TGTGCCAGCTCACCGTTTGGATCGAACTATGGCTACACCTTC. The encoded protein is CASSPFGSNYGYTF.